These 14 T cell receptor beta chains originate from one sample sequenced in a study of identical twins. In TCRdb, the 5' RACE reads were re-called with MiXCR into one record per CDR3 protein. This sample has roughly 570,000 distinct CDR3 sequences; nearly 10% occur once, and the top ten carry 2.5% to 3.5%. The same data also contributed to another study, on yellow fever vaccine responses in identical twins.

Material for sequencing was PBMCs. These receptors originate from a woman aged 18-30 years in good health.

This chain links TRBV11-1 with TRBJ2-7, with 10 bases lining up with TRBD1. V shed 2 bases, J shed 7 bases, and the junction held 5 bases outside the gene matches. There are 14 residues in the CDR3. CDR1 and CDR2 from the germline V gene are SGHAT and FQDESV (reference sequence). The chain's CDR3 is CASSLWGQGIEQYF. The CDR3 nucleotides read TGTGCCAGCAGCTTATGGGGACAGGGGATAGAGCAGTACTTC.

This chain links TRBV11-2 with TRBJ1-4; D remains ambiguous. This CDR3 has 13 amino acids. The germline CDR1 and CDR2 sequences are SGHAT and FQNNGV. Trimming took off 3 bases at V and 8 bases at J, with 10 bases between the two ends. The CDR3 spells CASSFWMEEKLFF. CDR3 coding DNA: TGTGCCAGCAGCTTCTGGATGGAGGAAAAACTGTTTTTT. Filled out from reference TRBV11-2 and TRBJ1-4, the complete variable domain reads EAGVAQSPRYKIIEKRQSVAFWCNPISGHATLYWYQQILGQGPKLLIQFQNNGVVDDSQLPKDRFSAERLKGVDSTLKIQPAKLEDSAVYLCASSFWMEEKLFFGSGTQLSVL.

The chain couples TRBV3-1 to TRBJ2-2; TRBD1 matches 7 bases. The CDR3 is 17 residues long. Germline V gene data show CDR1 as LGHDT and CDR2 as YNNKEL (reference sequence). Trimming cost V 0 bases and J 5 bases; bases outside gene matches: 9. The CDR3 protein is CASSQDLARGKTGELFF. The CDR3 region has the DNA TGTGCCAGCAGCCAAGATCTGGCCAGGGGGAAGACCGGGGAGCTGTTTTTT.

In its sample, this clonotype was seen a few times. The V call is TRBV7-2, the J call TRBJ2-3, with 14 bases that match TRBD2. Germline trimming cut 6 bases from V and 11 bases from J; bases unmatched to any gene: 7. Germline V gene lookup returns CDR1 SGHTA and CDR2 FQGNSA. This CDR3 comprises 14 residues. In DNA form, the CDR3 reads TGTGCCAGCAGTTCGACTAGCGGGGGGGTTGTGCAGTATTTT. Translated, it gives CASSSTSGGVVQYF.

In this sample, this clonotype turned up a few times. At one end the junction does not follow the germline gene, possibly because of a read error. The genes are TRBV3-1 and TRBJ1-2, with D possibly being TRBD1 (6 bases). Germline lookup yields CDR1 LGHDT and CDR2 YNNKEL (reference sequence). The CDR3 has 18 amino acids. The CDR3 sequence is CASRRTEGKAPSNYGYTF. The CDR3 DNA is TGTGCCAGCCGTCGGACAGAAGGGAAGGCCCCCTCTAACTATGGCTACACTTTC.

The chain uses TRBV3-1 and TRBJ2-7; weak D call: TRBD1 (6 bases). V lost 6 bases, J lost 5 bases, and 17 bases lay in between. Germline V CDR1 and CDR2: LGHDT, YNNKEL (reference sequence). This CDR3 is built from 14 residues. The CDR3 DNA reads as TGTGCCAGCAGTCCTCAGTGGGGGCGAGACGAGCAGTACTTC. Its protein is CASSPQWGRDEQYF.

This clonotype was recorded a few times. The chain combines TRBV7-6 with TRBJ2-3; 9 nucleotides align to TRBD2. CDR1 and CDR2 from the germline V gene are SGHVS and FNYEAQ. This CDR3 region has 16 residues. Trimming at V came to 1 base and at J to 2 bases, leaving 4 bases not matched to a gene. This CDR3 is CASSLGASGNTDTQYF. The CDR3 region has the DNA TGTGCCAGCAGCTTAGGGGCTAGCGGGAACACAGATACGCAGTATTTT.

This clonotype was picked up many times. The chain couples TRBV6-5 to TRBJ1-1; D is ambiguous. This CDR3 is 13 amino acids long. Trimming removed 2 bases from V and 4 bases from J, with 8 bases in between. Per the germline V gene, CDR1 is MNHEY and CDR2 is SVGAGI. CDR3 amino acids: CASSYRDTTEAFF. The CDR3 DNA reads TGTGCCAGCAGTTACAGAGATACCACTGAAGCTTTCTTT.

This clonotype was found many times. The rearrangement uses TRBV7-2 and TRBJ2-2; the match to TRBD2 covers 7 bases. CDR3 size: 16 residues. V lost 7 bases and J lost 2; bases outside the gene matches: 10. Germline V gene sequence: CDR1 SGHTA, CDR2 FQGNSA. This chain's CDR3 is CASTPELAANTGELFF. The CDR3 DNA follows: TGTGCCAGCACCCCCGAGCTAGCGGCTAACACCGGGGAGCTGTTTTTT.

This chain connects TRBV5-1 to TRBJ1-5, with D unclear. The CDR3 runs 13 residues. Germline V CDR1 and CDR2: SGHRS, YFSETQ. With 4 bases removed from V and 4 bases from J, the gap between germline ends came to 9 bases. CDR3 sequence reads: CASSAAVNQPQHF. The CDR3 DNA reads TGCGCCAGCAGCGCTGCGGTAAATCAGCCCCAGCATTTT.

Ten or more counts support this clonotype. The rearrangement links TRBV4-3 to TRBJ1-1; 9 bases are shared with TRBD1. With V trimmed by 4 bases and J by 7 bases, 7 bases remained unmatched. This CDR3 contains 14 residues. Per germline, CDR1 LGHNA and CDR2 YSLEER. The CDR3 reads CASSRTTGGIEAFF. The CDR3 DNA reads TGCGCCAGCAGCCGGACGACAGGGGGGATTGAAGCTTTCTTT.

This clonotype was observed at least ten times. The chain uses TRBV28 and TRBJ2-1; TRBD1 or TRBD2 may be the D gene (5 bases each). V was shortened by 9 bases and J by 3 bases, with 18 bases between the two germline ends. Germline assignment: CDR1 MDHEN and CDR2 SYDVKM. There are 15 residues in the CDR3. The CDR3 reads CASELGQGRYNEQFF. The CDR3 coding sequence is TGTGCCAGTGAACTGGGCCAGGGACGCTACAATGAGCAGTTCTTC.

This chain joins TRBV28 and TRBJ2-2, with 8 nucleotides matching TRBD2. The CDR3 spans 16 residues. V lost 4 bases and J lost 6; bases outside the gene matches: 10. Germline CDR1 MDHEN, CDR2 SYDVKM. The CDR3 spells CASSSPSPGLAGELFF. The CDR3 nucleotides read TGTGCCAGCAGTTCCCCCAGTCCGGGACTAGCCGGGGAGCTGTTTTTT.

The rearrangement links TRBV7-9 to TRBJ2-7; D not resolved. CDR1 and CDR2 from the germline V gene are SEHNR and FQNEAQ (reference sequence). The ends were cut back, 5 bases at V and 3 bases at J, with 11 bases in the middle. This CDR3 is 13 amino acids long. The CDR3 protein is CASSEGGFYEQYF. The DNA for the CDR3 is TGTGCCAGCAGCGAAGGTGGCTTCTACGAGCAGTACTTC.